One and the same sample provided the 6 T cell receptor beta chains below, sequenced in a study of blood T cell repertoires in COVID-19 (dated by TCRdb to the early 2020s). Library preparation was by the immunoSEQ multiplex PCR assay. TCRdb stores this immuneACCESS table with in-frame sequences only. Part of the clones is absent; in the studies checked, under half of the shortfall reflects unresolved V genes, and no reason is known for the rest. The sample table holds about 270,000 clones, of which over 70% were seen once. Around 5.4% of the sample rests with the top ten. The sequenced sample consisted of peripheral blood. The source is a man at least 80 years old with acute or convalescent COVID-19.

The rearrangement uses TRBV5-1 and TRBJ2-1, with 7 bases aligning to TRBD2. The CDR3 runs to 16 residues. V lost 4 bases to trimming and J lost 0 bases; unmatched junction nucleotides: 7. The germline CDR1 and CDR2 sequences are SGHRS and YFSETQ. The CDR3: CASSELAGVSYNEQFF. CDR3 bases: TGCGCCAGCAGCGAGCTGGCGGGGGTCTCCTACAATGAGCAGTTCTTC.

This chain connects TRBV6-5 to TRBJ1-6; 10 nucleotides match TRBD1. CDR3 length equals 15 residues. Germline CDR1 MNHEY, CDR2 SVGAGI. V lost 7 bases and J lost 9; bases outside the gene matches: 9. The CDR3 reads CASTIAGQGTSPLHF. CDR3 sequence (DNA): TGTGCCAGCACTATAGCGGGACAGGGGACTTCACCCCTCCACTTT.

The chain has TRBV6-1 and TRBJ2-5; 7 bases are shared with TRBD1. Germline lookup yields CDR1 MNHNS and CDR2 SASEGT. The CDR3 consists of 15 residues. J gave up 2 bases and V 2 bases, and 5 bases lay outside the gene matches. The CDR3 sequence is CASSESPGQQETQYF. The CDR3, as DNA: TGTGCCAGCAGTGAATCGCCGGGACAGCAAGAGACCCAGTACTTC.

The chain links TRBV5-1 to TRBJ2-3; maybe TRBD2 (6 bases). CDR3 size: 15 residues. V lost 3 bases, J lost 4 bases, and 15 bases lay in between. Germline V gene sequence: CDR1 SGHRS, CDR2 YFSETQ. The CDR3 here is CASSSSSGGADTQYF. The CDR3 nucleotides read TGCGCCAGCAGCTCTTCCTCCGGGGGTGCAGATACGCAGTATTTT.

The chain is built from TRBV6-6 and TRBJ2-7, with 9 positions matching TRBD1. This CDR3 has 14 residues. The germline V gene has CDR1 MNHNY and CDR2 SVGAGI (reference sequence). V gave up 6 bases and J gave up 3 bases; unmatched junction bases: 6. The CDR3 DNA sequence: TGTGCCAGCAGCGACGGACAGGGGAACTACGAGCAGTACTTC. Residues: CASSDGQGNYEQYF.

The rearrangement links TRBV30 to TRBJ2-5; 11 bases are shared with TRBD2. Trimming removed 2 bases from V and 5 bases from J; junction bases left unmatched: 19. CDR3 length: 19 residues. Germline V gene data show CDR1 as GTSNPN and CDR2 as SVGIG (reference sequence). The CDR3 bases are TGTGCCTGGAGTCCCCAGAGGGGTTTTAGCGGGAGGGCCGGGGAGACCCAGTACTTC. Translated, it gives CAWSPQRGFSGRAGETQYF.